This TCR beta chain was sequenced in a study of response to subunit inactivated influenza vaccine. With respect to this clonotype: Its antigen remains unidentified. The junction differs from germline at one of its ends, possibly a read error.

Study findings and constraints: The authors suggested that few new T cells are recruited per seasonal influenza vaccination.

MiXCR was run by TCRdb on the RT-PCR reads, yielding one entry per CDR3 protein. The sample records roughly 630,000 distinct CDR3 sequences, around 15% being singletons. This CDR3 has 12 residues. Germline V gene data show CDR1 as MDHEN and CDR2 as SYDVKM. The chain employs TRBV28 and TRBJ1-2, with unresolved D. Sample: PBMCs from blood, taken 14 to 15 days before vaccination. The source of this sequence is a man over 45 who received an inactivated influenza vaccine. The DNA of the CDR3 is TGTGCCAACAGTTTCCCTCCAGATGGCTACACCTTC. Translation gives CANSFPPDGYTF.